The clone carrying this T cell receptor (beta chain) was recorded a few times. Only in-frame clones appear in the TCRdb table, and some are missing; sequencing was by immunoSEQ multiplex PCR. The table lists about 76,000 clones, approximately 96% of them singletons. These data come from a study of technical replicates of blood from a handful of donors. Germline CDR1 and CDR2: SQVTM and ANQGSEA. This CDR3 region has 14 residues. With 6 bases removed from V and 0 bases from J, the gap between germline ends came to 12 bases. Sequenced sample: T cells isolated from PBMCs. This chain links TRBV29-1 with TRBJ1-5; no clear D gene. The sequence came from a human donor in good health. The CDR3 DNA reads TGCAGCGTCTCCGAGGCGTATAGCAATCAGCCCCAGCATTTT. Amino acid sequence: CSVSEAYSNQPQHF.